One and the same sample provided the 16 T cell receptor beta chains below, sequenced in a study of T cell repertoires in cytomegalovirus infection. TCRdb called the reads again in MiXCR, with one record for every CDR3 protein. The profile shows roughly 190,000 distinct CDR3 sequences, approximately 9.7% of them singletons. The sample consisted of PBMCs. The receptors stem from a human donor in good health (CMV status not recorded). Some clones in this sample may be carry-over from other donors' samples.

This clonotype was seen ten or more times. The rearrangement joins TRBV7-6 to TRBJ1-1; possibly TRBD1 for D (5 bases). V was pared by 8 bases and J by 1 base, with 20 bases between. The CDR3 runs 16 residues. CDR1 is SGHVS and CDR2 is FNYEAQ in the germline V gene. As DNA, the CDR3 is TGTGCCAGCCCCGCCACGTGGGGACTGGAGAACACTGAAGCTTTCTTT. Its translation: CASPATWGLENTEAFF.

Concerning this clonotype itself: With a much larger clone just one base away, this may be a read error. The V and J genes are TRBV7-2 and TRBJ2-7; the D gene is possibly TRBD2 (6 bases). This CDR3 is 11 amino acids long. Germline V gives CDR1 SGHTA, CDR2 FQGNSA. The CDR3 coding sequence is TGTGCCAGCGGCTTTGCGGGGGAGCAGTACTTC. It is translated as CASGFAGEQYF.

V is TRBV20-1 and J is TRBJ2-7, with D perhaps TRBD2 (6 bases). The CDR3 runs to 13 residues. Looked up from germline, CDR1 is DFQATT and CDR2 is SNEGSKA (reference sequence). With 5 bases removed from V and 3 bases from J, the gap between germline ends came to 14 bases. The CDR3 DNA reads TGCAGTGCTCCACGGTCCGGGAGCTACGAGCAGTACTTC. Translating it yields CSAPRSGSYEQYF.

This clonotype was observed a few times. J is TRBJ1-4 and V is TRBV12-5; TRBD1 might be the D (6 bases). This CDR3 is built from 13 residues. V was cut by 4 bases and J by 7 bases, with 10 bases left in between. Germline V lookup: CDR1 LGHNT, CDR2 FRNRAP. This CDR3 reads CASGSGAPEKLFF. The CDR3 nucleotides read TGTGCTAGTGGTTCGGGGGCTCCTGAAAAACTGTTTTTT.

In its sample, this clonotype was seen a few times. CDR3 loop: CASSLIGDGYTF. The CDR3 coding sequence is TGTGCCAGCAGCTTAATTGGGGACGGCTACACCTTC. The rearrangement uses TRBV7-9 and TRBJ1-2, with D possibly matching TRBD1 (5 bases). The germline CDR1 and CDR2 sequences are SEHNR and FQNEAQ (reference sequence). The V and J ends lost 2 bases and 8 bases respectively, with 9 bases between them. This CDR3 comprises 12 residues. Looking up the rest from reference TRBV7-9 and TRBJ1-2 gives the full variable domain: DTGVSQNPRHKITKRGQNVTFRCDPISEHNRLYWYRQTLGQGPEFLTYFQNEAQLEKSRLLSDRFSAERPKGSFSTLEIQRTEQGDSAMYLCASSLIGDGYTFGSGTRLTVV.

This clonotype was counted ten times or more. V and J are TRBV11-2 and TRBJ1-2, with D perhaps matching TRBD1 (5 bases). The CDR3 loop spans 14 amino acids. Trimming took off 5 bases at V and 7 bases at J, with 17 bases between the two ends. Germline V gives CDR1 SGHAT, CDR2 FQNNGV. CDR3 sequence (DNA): TGTGCCAGCAGCGCCGGACGGGCCGGGGGTGGCTACACCTTC. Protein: CASSAGRAGGGYTF.

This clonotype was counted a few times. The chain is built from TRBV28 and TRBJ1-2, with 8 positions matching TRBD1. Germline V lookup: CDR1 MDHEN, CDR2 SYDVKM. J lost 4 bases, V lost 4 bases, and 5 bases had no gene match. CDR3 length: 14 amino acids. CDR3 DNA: TGTGCCAGCAGTTACGCGACAGGGGTCTATGGCTACACCTTC. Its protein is CASSYATGVYGYTF.

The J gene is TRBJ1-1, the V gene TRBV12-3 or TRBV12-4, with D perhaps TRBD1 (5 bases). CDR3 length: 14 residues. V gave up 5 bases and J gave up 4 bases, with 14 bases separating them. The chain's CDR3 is CASSPRIRATEAFF. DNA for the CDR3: TGTGCCAGCAGTCCCCGGATCAGGGCCACTGAAGCTTTCTTT.

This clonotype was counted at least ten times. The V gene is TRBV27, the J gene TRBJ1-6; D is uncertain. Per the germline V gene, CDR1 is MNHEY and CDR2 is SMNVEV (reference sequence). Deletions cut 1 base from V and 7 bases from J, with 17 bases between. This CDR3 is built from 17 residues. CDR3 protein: CASSLFGPDTGNSPLHF. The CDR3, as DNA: TGTGCCAGCAGTTTATTCGGCCCCGACACCGGCAATTCACCCCTCCACTTT.

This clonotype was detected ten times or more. DNA of the CDR3: TGTGCCACCAGACAGAGAATAGACACTGAAGCTTTCTTT. Its protein is CATRQRIDTEAFF. The chain is built from TRBV24-1 and TRBJ1-1; D unclear. V lost 7 bases and J 3 bases, leaving 11 bases between the germline ends. Germline lookup yields CDR1 KGHDR and CDR2 SFDVKD. This CDR3 contains 13 residues.

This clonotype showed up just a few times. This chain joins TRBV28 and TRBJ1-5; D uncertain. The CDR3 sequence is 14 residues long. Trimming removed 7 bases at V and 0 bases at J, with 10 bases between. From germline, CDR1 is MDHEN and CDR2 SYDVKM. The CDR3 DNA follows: TGTGCCAGCATGCAGGCCGGTAGCAATCAGCCCCAGCATTTT. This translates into CASMQAGSNQPQHF.

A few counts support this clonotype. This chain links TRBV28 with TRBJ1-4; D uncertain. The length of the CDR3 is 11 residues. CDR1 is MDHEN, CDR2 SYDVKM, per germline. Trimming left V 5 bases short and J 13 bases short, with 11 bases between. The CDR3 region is CASSLRAGLFF. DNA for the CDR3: TGTGCCAGCAGTCTCCGGGCGGGACTGTTTTTT. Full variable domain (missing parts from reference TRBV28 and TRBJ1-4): DVKVTQSSRYLVKRTGEKVFLECVQDMDHENMFWYRQDPGLGLRLIYFSYDVKMKEKGDIPEGYSVSREKKERFSLILESASTNQTSMYLCASSLRAGLFFGSGTQLSVL.

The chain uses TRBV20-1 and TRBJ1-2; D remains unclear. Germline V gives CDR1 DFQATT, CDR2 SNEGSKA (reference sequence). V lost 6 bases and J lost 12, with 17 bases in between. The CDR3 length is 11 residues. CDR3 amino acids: CSAEDGHDHTF. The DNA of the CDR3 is TGCAGTGCCGAAGACGGCCATGACCACACCTTC.

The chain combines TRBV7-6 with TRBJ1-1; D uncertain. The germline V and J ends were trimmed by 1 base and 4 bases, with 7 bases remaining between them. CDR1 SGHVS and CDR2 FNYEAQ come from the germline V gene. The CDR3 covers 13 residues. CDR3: CASSLDAGTEAFF. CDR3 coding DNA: TGTGCCAGCAGCTTAGACGCGGGCACTGAAGCTTTCTTT.

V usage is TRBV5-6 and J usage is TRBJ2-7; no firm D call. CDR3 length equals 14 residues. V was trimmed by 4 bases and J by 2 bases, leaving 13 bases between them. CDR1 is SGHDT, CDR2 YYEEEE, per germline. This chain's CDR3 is CASSGGSGAYEQYF. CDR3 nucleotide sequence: TGTGCCAGCAGCGGTGGCTCGGGCGCCTACGAGCAGTACTTC.

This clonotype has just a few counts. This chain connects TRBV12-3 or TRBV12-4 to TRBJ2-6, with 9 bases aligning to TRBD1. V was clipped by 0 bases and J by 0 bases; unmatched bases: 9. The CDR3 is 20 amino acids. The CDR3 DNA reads TGTGCCAGCAGTTTAGCGGGCCCGGGACAGGGATACTCTGGGGCCAACGTCCTGACTTTC. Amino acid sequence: CASSLAGPGQGYSGANVLTF.